The clone carrying this T cell receptor beta chain was found many times. Antigen unknown. The CDR3 sequence is 15 residues long. V dropped 1 base and J dropped 3 bases, with 10 bases sitting between them. This entry is derived from a study of T-cell reconstitution after alpha-beta-depleted transplantation in children. Overall study results and limits: T-cell numbers and diversity one year post-transplant derived largely from freshly generated T cells.

Unique molecular identifiers were built into the TCRbeta library. TCRdb itself ran the PCR reads through MiXCR, one entry per CDR3 protein. The profile shows approximately 190,000 distinct CDR3 sequences, under 8.5% of them singletons. Sample: PBMCs, mostly from graft donor cells, taken 360 days after TCRalphabeta/CD19-depleted stem cell transplant. This clonotype was obtained from a male patient aged 2-10 years who had a stem cell transplant for acute myeloid leukemia, so the T cells may come from the graft donor. The chain uses TRBV12-3 or TRBV12-4 and TRBJ1-3; D is perhaps TRBD1 (5 bases). Written as DNA, the CDR3 is TGTGCCAGCAGTTTAGAGGGGCTTGGTGGAAACACCATATATTTT. Translation: CASSLEGLGGNTIYF.